The 15 T cell receptor beta chains below all came from one sample that was sequenced in a study of patients and donors after allogeneic stem cell transplantation. MiXCR, run by TCRdb on the RT-PCR reads, gives a single entry per CDR3 protein. The sample yields about 960,000 distinct CDR3 sequences, roughly 18% seen once. Material: blood, either unsorted or a sorted T cell fraction (not recorded which). The source of these receptors is a human donor who was either an allogeneic HSCT recipient or a stem cell or donor lymphocyte infusion donor (not recorded which). It is not recorded whose cells these are; they may come from a transplant donor.

This clonotype turned up a few times. V usage is TRBV29-1 and J usage is TRBJ1-5; TRBD1 aligns across 7 bases. The germline CDR1 and CDR2 sequences are SQVTM and ANQGSEA. J lost 4 bases, V lost 6 bases, and 6 bases had no gene match. This CDR3 is 13 amino acids long. Here the CDR3 DNA reads TGCAGCGTCGGTGACAGGGCAAATCAGCCCCAGCATTTT. It translates to CSVGDRANQPQHF.

The V gene is TRBV20-1, the J gene TRBJ2-3, with TRBD2 matching over 15 bases. The V and J ends lost 4 bases and 4 bases, in that order; junction bases with no gene match: 6. This CDR3 has 16 residues. CDR1 DFQATT and CDR2 SNEGSKA come from the germline V gene (reference sequence). CDR3 loop: CSAIPGLAGGSDTQYF. CDR3 bases: TGCAGTGCTATTCCGGGACTAGCGGGAGGCTCAGATACGCAGTATTTT.

This chain links TRBV29-1 with TRBJ1-1; D may be TRBD1 (6 bases). With 1 base removed from V and 1 base from J, the gap between germline ends came to 10 bases. The CDR3 has 14 amino acids. Germline values: CDR1 SQVTM, CDR2 ANQGSEA. CDR3 nucleotide sequence: TGCAGCGTTGAAGTACAGGGCGGGAACACTGAAGCTTTCTTT. Translating gives CSVEVQGGNTEAFF.

Only a few counts were recorded for this clonotype. This sequence joins TRBV28 and TRBJ1-1, with D unresolved. This CDR3 is built from 14 residues. V was shortened by 3 bases and J by 1 base, with 9 bases between the two germline ends. Germline V lookup: CDR1 MDHEN, CDR2 SYDVKM. In DNA, the CDR3 is TGTGCCAGCAGTTTGAGGACTAAGAACACTGAAGCTTTCTTT. It specifies CASSLRTKNTEAFF.

This rearrangement joins TRBV4-2 to TRBJ2-1; TRBD2 matches 12 bases. The CDR3 extends over 17 amino acids. Trimming took 1 base from V and 8 from J; bases not matched to a gene: 9. CDR1 is LGHNA, CDR2 YNFKEQ, per germline. The CDR3 loop reads CASSQGGLAGGPDEQFF. DNA for the CDR3: TGTGCCAGCAGCCAAGGGGGGCTAGCGGGAGGGCCGGATGAGCAGTTCTTC.

This clonotype came up a few times. For the CDR3, the DNA is TGCAGTGCTAGAGATCGGCAGGGGGCCTTGGAGACCCAGTACTTC. It codes for CSARDRQGALETQYF. This chain links TRBV20-1 with TRBJ2-5; 8 nucleotides line up with TRBD1. The V gene end was trimmed by 0 bases and the J gene end by 5 bases; junction bases not matched to a gene: 8. Germline CDR1 and CDR2: DFQATT and SNEGSKA (reference sequence). This CDR3 has 15 residues.

This clonotype was picked up a small number of times. This chain uses TRBV4-1 with TRBJ2-7; D not certain. The germline V gene has CDR1 MGHRA and CDR2 YSYEKL. Trimming stripped 1 base from V and 6 bases from J, with 13 bases between. The CDR3 consists of 14 residues. The CDR3 sequence: CASSQVIYSLEQYF. DNA for the CDR3: TGCGCCAGCAGCCAAGTTATTTATTCCCTCGAGCAGTACTTC.

The chain recombines TRBV20-1 with TRBJ1-1; 11 bases line up with TRBD1. The CDR3 loop spans 15 amino acids. Germline V lookup: CDR1 DFQATT, CDR2 SNEGSKA (reference sequence). The J segment lost 4 bases and the V segment lost 0 bases, leaving 4 bases of the junction unmatched. CDR3 sequence: CSARDRGTGGTEAFF. The CDR3 DNA reads as TGCAGTGCTAGAGATCGCGGGACAGGGGGCACTGAAGCTTTCTTT.

This clonotype was counted a few times. This chain joins TRBV24-1 and TRBJ2-1; 7 bases match TRBD1. The germline gives CDR1 KGHDR, CDR2 SFDVKD. The CDR3 has 15 residues. The V segment lost 9 bases and the J segment 5 bases; nucleotides outside the gene matches: 12. CDR3 DNA sequence: TGTGCCACCGCTCGCTCCGGGACAGCGGACAATGAGCAGTTCTTC. It is translated as CATARSGTADNEQFF.

The CDR3 nucleotides read TGTGCCAGCAGTTCTACGTCAGGGTCAGCTCAGCCCCAGCATTTT. This encodes CASSSTSGSAQPQHF. The chain carries TRBV27 and TRBJ1-5; tentatively, D is TRBD1 (5 bases). Germline loops: CDR1 MNHEY, CDR2 SMNVEV (reference sequence). Trimming shortened V by 4 bases and J by 6 bases, and 16 bases separated the two germline ends. The CDR3 is 15 residues long.

The V call is TRBV4-1, the J call TRBJ1-2, with D tentatively TRBD1 (5 bases). This CDR3 has 16 amino acids. V was clipped by 3 bases and J by 0 bases, with 14 bases between them. Germline-derived CDR1 and CDR2 are MGHRA and YSYEKL. CDR3 sequence reads: CASSHDQGAANYGYTF. CDR3 sequence (DNA): TGCGCCAGCAGCCATGACCAGGGTGCCGCTAACTATGGCTACACCTTC.

This clonotype was detected only a few times. The chain's CDR3 is CASSVKSQGGDRRNTEAFF. CDR3 in DNA: TGTGCCAGCAGCGTAAAGTCCCAGGGGGGAGATAGGCGGAACACTGAAGCTTTCTTT. This chain joins TRBV9 and TRBJ1-1; 7 bases agree with TRBD1. Losses at the gene ends were 1 base for V and 1 base for J; bases not matched to a gene: 16. The CDR3 runs 19 residues. The germline gives CDR1 SGDLS, CDR2 YYNGEE.

This clonotype was picked up a small number of times. The V gene is TRBV18, the J gene TRBJ1-1; D uncertain. Trimming took 3 bases from V and 0 from J, leaving 14 bases between them. CDR1 is KGHSH, CDR2 LQKENI, per germline. The CDR3 has 16 amino acids. The CDR3 reads CASSPPSGRMNTEAFF. The DNA for the CDR3 is TGTGCCAGCTCACCTCCCTCCGGACGGATGAACACTGAAGCTTTCTTT.

This clonotype was counted between two and nine times. The chain uses TRBV28 and TRBJ2-7; D might be TRBD1 (5 bases). Trimming left V 6 bases short and J 5 bases short, with 20 bases between. CDR3 size: 15 residues. Germline assignment: CDR1 MDHEN and CDR2 SYDVKM. The CDR3, as DNA: TGTGCCAGCAGCCTGATGCCAGGGCGTCCCGACGAGCAGTACTTC. It encodes CASSLMPGRPDEQYF.

This clonotype occurred a few times. The chain links TRBV4-3 to TRBJ2-1; TRBD2 matches 10 bases. V dropped 1 base and J dropped 6; count of bases not matched to a gene: 3. The CDR3 is made up of 15 amino acids. Germline V gives CDR1 LGHNA, CDR2 YSLEER. CDR3 loop: CASSQVQRGGNEQFF. CDR3 DNA: TGCGCCAGCAGCCAAGTCCAGCGGGGGGGCAATGAGCAGTTCTTC.